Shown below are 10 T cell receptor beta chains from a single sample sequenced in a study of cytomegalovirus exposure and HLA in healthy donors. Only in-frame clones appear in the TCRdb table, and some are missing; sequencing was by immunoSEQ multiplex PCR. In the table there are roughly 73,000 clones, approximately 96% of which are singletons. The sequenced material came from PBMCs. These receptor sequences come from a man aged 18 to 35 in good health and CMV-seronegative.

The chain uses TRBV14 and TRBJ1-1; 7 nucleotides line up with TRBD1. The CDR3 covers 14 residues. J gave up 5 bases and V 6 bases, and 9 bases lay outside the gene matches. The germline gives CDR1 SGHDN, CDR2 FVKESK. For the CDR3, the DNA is TGTGCCAGCAGTCCCCTAGGGGGCATGACTGAAGCTTTCTTT. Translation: CASSPLGGMTEAFF. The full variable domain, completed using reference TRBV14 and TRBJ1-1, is EAGVTQFPSHSVIEKGQTVTLRCDPISGHDNLYWYRRVMGKEIKFLLHFVKESKQDESGMPNNRFLAERTGGTYSTLKVQPAELEDSGVYFCASSPLGGMTEAFFGQGTRLTVV.

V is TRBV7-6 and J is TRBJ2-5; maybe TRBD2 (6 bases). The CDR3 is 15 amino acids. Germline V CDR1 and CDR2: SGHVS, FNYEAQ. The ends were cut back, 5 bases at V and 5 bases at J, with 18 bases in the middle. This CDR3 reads CASSPGLGGRETQYF. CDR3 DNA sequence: TGTGCCAGCAGCCCGGGACTGGGAGGTCGCGAGACCCAGTACTTC.

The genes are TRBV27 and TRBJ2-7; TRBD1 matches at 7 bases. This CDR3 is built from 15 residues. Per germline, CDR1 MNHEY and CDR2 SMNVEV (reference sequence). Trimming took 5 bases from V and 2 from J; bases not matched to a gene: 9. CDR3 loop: CASSIGVGTAYEQYF. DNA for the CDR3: TGTGCCAGCAGTATCGGGGTCGGGACAGCCTACGAGCAGTACTTC.

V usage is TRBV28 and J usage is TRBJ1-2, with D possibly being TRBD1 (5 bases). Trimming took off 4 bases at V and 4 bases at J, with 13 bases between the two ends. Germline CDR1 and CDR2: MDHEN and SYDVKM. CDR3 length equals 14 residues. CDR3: CASSSYLGGYGYTF. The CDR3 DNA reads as TGTGCCAGCAGTTCTTATCTGGGGGGCTATGGCTACACCTTC.

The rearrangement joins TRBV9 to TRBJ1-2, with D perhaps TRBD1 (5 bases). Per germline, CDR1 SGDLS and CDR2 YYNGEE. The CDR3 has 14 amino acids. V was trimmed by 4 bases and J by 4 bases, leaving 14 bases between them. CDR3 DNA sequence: TGTGCCAGCAGCTCCAGGGCGTCAGCCTATGGCTACACCTTC. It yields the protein CASSSRASAYGYTF.

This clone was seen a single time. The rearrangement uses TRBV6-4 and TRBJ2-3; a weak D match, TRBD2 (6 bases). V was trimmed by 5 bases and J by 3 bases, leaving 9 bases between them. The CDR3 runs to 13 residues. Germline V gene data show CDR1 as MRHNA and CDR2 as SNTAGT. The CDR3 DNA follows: TGTGCCAGCAGTACGGGACTTACAGATACGCAGTATTTT. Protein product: CASSTGLTDTQYF.

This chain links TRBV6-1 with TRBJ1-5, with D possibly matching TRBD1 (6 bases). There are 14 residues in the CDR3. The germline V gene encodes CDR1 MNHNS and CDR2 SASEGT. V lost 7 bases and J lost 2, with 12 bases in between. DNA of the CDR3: TGTGCCAGCACCAGGGGAGCGGGCAATCAGCCCCAGCATTTT. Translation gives CASTRGAGNQPQHF.

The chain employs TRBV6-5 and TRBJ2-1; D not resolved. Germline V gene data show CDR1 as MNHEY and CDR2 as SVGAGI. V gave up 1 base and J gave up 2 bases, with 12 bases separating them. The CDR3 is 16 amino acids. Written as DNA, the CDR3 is TGTGCCAGCAGTTACTGGGCCGACCTACCCTACAATGAGCAGTTCTTC. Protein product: CASSYWADLPYNEQFF.

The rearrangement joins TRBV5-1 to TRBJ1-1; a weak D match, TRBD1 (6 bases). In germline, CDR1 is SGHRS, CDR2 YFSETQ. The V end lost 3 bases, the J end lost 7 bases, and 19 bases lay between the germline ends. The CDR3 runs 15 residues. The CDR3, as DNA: TGCGCCAGCAGCTCCAACCGGGACACTTTACATGAAGCTTTCTTT. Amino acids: CASSSNRDTLHEAFF.

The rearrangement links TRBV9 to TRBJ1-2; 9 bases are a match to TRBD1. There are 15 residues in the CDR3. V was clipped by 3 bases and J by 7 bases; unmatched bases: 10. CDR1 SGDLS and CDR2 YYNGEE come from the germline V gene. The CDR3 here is CASSAGSGTGLGYTF. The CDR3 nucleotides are TGTGCCAGCAGCGCTGGTTCCGGGACAGGGCTTGGCTACACCTTC.